Listed here is a single T cell receptor beta chain. Between the trimmed V and J ends, which lost 5 bases and 0 bases, there was a span of 14 bases. In germline, CDR1 is SGHRS, CDR2 YFSETQ. The CDR3 spans 15 residues. Clones were read by immunoSEQ multiplex PCR, and TCRdb kept only the in-frame ones, dropping some. The sample includes about 160,000 clones, roughly 90% of them seen just once. This sample is part of a study of blood T cell repertoires in COVID-19. This chain joins TRBV5-1 and TRBJ1-1, with no clear D. The TCR originated in a man aged 60-69 years with active or convalescent COVID-19. Material: peripheral blood. The CDR3, as DNA: TGCGCCAGCAGTCGGGAGGGCAGCCTGAACACTGAAGCTTTCTTT. It yields the protein CASSREGSLNTEAFF.